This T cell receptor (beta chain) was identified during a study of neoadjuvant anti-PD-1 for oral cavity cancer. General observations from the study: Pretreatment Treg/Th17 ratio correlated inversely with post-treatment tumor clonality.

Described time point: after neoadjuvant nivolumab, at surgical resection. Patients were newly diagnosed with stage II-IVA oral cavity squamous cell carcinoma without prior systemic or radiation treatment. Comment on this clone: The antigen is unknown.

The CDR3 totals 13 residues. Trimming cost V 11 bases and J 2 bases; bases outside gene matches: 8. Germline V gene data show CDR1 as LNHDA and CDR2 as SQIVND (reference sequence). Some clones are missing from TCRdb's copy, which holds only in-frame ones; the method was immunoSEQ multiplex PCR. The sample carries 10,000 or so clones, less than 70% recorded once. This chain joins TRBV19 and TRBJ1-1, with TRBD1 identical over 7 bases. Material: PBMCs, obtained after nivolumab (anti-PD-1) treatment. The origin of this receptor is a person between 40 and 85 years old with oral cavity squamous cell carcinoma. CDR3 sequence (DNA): TGTGCCGGTCGATCAGGGGGAAACACTGAAGCTTTCTTT. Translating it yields CAGRSGGNTEAFF.